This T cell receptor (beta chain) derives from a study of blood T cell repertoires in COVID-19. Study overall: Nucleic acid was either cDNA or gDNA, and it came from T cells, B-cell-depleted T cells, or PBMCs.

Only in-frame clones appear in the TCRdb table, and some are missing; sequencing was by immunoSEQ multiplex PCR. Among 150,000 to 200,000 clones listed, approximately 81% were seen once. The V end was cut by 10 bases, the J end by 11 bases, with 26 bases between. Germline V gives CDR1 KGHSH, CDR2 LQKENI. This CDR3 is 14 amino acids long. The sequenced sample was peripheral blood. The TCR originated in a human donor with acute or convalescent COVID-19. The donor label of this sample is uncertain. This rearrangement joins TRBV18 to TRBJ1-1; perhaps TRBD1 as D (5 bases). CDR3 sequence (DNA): TGTGCCACCAGCGAGGGAGCGGGGGATCCGGTGGCTTTCTTT. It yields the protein CATSEGAGDPVAFF.